The 14 T cell receptor beta chains reported below all come from one sample, sequenced in a study of T cells after yellow fever vaccination. TCRdb reprocessed the 5' RACE reads with MiXCR, giving one entry per CDR3 protein. This sample carries roughly 56,000 distinct CDR3 sequences, 5% to 6.5% of them seen once, and the ten largest clones take roughly 30%. Sequencing was performed on PBMCs, either bulk or a sorted T-cell subset (CD4+, CD8+, memory, or dextramer-sorted; not recorded which), taken on the day of the yellow fever booster vaccination. These receptors all stem from a man younger than 35 who received the YFV17D yellow fever vaccine.

This clonotype was seen at least ten times. The chain links TRBV12-3 or TRBV12-4 to TRBJ1-1; D unresolved. Trimming removed 7 bases at V and 2 bases at J, with 8 bases between. There are 12 residues in the CDR3. CDR3 sequence: CASTLDNTEAFF. DNA for the CDR3: TGTGCCAGCACCCTAGATAACACTGAAGCTTTCTTT.

In this sample, this clonotype turned up a few times. This chain connects TRBV4-1 to TRBJ1-4; no definite D call. Germline values: CDR1 MGHRA, CDR2 YSYEKL. The V gene lost 0 bases and the J gene lost 4 bases, with 12 bases spanning the gap. The length of the CDR3 is 16 residues. In nucleotides, the CDR3 is TGCGCCAGCAGCCAAGATCTGGTGGCGATTAATGAAAAACTGTTTTTT. Its protein product is CASSQDLVAINEKLFF.

This clonotype was picked up many times. The CDR3 DNA follows: TGTGCCAGCAGTCCTAGCCCATACGGGGGCGCCTATGGCTACACCTTC. Translation gives CASSPSPYGGAYGYTF. The V gene is TRBV12-3 or TRBV12-4, the J gene TRBJ1-2; D is perhaps TRBD1 (6 bases). The germline V and J ends were trimmed by 5 bases and 4 bases, with 20 bases remaining between them. The CDR3 has 16 amino acids.

The gene calls are TRBV12-3 or TRBV12-4 and TRBJ1-1; D not resolved. CDR3 length: 13 amino acids. The V and J ends lost 6 bases and 4 bases respectively, with 12 bases between them. The CDR3: CASSTYGVTEAFF. CDR3 nucleotides: TGTGCCAGCAGCACCTATGGGGTCACTGAAGCTTTCTTT.

The chain joins TRBV4-3 to TRBJ2-1; unclear D gene. Germline V lookup: CDR1 LGHNA, CDR2 YSLEER. This CDR3 comprises 15 residues. The V end lost 0 bases, the J end lost 2 bases, and 8 bases lay between the germline ends. This CDR3 is CASSQDELTYNEQFF. CDR3 nucleotides: TGCGCCAGCAGCCAAGATGAGCTCACCTACAATGAGCAGTTCTTC.

The chain uses TRBV7-2 and TRBJ2-2, with TRBD2 matching over 9 bases. This CDR3 has 16 residues. Germline CDR1 and CDR2: SGHTA and FQGNSA. With V trimmed by 5 bases and J by 1 base, 5 bases remained unmatched. CDR3 DNA sequence: TGTGCCAGCAGCCATAGCGGGGGACGGAACACCGGGGAGCTGTTTTTT. Protein: CASSHSGGRNTGELFF.

This clonotype was observed many times. The chain couples TRBV12-3 or TRBV12-4 to TRBJ2-1; D not resolved. The V and J ends lost 1 base and 2 bases respectively, with 9 bases between them. CDR3 length: 15 amino acids. This CDR3 reads CASSLGQPAYNEQFF. In nucleotides, the CDR3 is TGTGCCAGCAGTTTAGGGCAACCAGCCTACAATGAGCAGTTCTTC.

This clonotype was seen repeatedly, ten times or more. The V call is TRBV12-3 or TRBV12-4, the J call TRBJ1-5; 10 bases fit TRBD1. This CDR3 spans 14 amino acids. V shed 5 bases and J 7 bases; nucleotides not matched to a gene: 5. The CDR3 DNA reads as TGTGCCAGCAGTCGCCGGGACAGGGGACAGCCCCAGCATTTT. Amino acids: CASSRRDRGQPQHF.

This clonotype was found many times. The chain carries TRBV29-1 and TRBJ2-1, with D maybe TRBD1 (5 bases). This CDR3 has 12 amino acids. Germline values: CDR1 SQVTM, CDR2 ANQGSEA. V was shortened by 4 bases and J by 4 bases, with 8 bases between the two germline ends. The CDR3 sequence is CSVVTDYNEQFF. The CDR3 nucleotides read TGCAGCGTTGTGACAGATTACAATGAGCAGTTCTTC.

This clonotype was counted at least ten times. The V gene is TRBV7-3, the J gene TRBJ2-5; the match to TRBD2 covers 7 bases. With 4 bases clipped from V and 5 bases from J, the junction kept 10 bases outside the gene matches. Per germline, CDR1 SGHTA and CDR2 FQGTGA. The CDR3 consists of 15 residues. As DNA, the CDR3 is TGTGCCAGCAGCTACACTCCGGGGGGTATCGAGACCCAGTACTTC. Translated, it gives CASSYTPGGIETQYF.

This clonotype was observed many times. V usage is TRBV6-2 or TRBV6-3 and J usage is TRBJ2-4; D remains ambiguous. CDR3 length equals 16 residues. Germline-derived CDR1 and CDR2 are MNHEY and SVGEGT. V lost 0 bases and J lost 0, with 9 bases in between. As DNA, the CDR3 is TGTGCCAGCAGTTACTCATCAGAACTAGCCAAAAACATTCAGTACTTC. Protein: CASSYSSELAKNIQYF.

This clonotype was picked up many times. The CDR3 reads CASSFRRGDQETQYF. The CDR3 nucleotides read TGTGCCAGCAGCTTCAGGCGGGGAGATCAAGAGACCCAGTACTTC. The chain recombines TRBV7-6 with TRBJ2-5, with TRBD2 as a possible D gene (6 bases). With 3 bases removed from V and 2 bases from J, the gap between germline ends came to 13 bases. The CDR3 totals 15 residues. Germline CDR1 reads SGHVS; CDR2 reads FNYEAQ.

This clonotype was recorded at least ten times. The chain has TRBV6-5 and TRBJ1-2, with D maybe TRBD1 (5 bases). V was clipped by 4 bases and J by 4 bases, with 16 bases between them. This CDR3 is built from 15 residues. Germline V gene lookup returns CDR1 MNHEY and CDR2 SVGAGI. The CDR3 bases are TGTGCCAGCAGTTCCCGGGGCAGGACTTTCTATGGCTACACCTTC. This gives the protein CASSSRGRTFYGYTF.

In this sample, this clonotype turned up many times. The rearrangement joins TRBV5-1 to TRBJ2-1; TRBD1 matches 9 bases. Trimming removed 5 bases from V and 12 bases from J; junction bases left unmatched: 12. Germline CDR1 and CDR2: SGHRS and YFSETQ. The length of the CDR3 is 14 residues. CDR3 sequence: CASSPGTGLRGQFF. CDR3 coding DNA: TGCGCCAGCAGTCCCGGGACAGGGCTCAGGGGGCAGTTCTTC.